The source of this TCR beta chain is a study of blood T cell repertoires in COVID-19. Study summary: Spain, Italy and the United States supplied samples that represented acute and convalescent COVID-19. Sample material is recorded as cDNA or gDNA derived from T cells, B-cell-depleted T cells, or PBMCs.

V was clipped by 0 bases and J by 11 bases; unmatched bases: 3. This CDR3 has 12 amino acids. CDR1 is SGHRS, CDR2 YFSETQ, per germline. In the original workflow: Amplifying reference gene primers gave estimates of nucleated cell counts. TCRdb's copy holds only in-frame clones and misses some; the assay was immunoSEQ multiplex PCR. V, J and clone size were drawn from that table, and D and trimming were deduced from the DNA. The sample lists 250,000 to 300,000 clones, approximately 89% occurring once. Patients in Seattle were enrolled during active infection, then followed longitudinally. Sequenced input: peripheral blood. This chain connects TRBV5-1 to TRBJ1-2, with TRBD1 matching over 8 bases. The sequence was obtained from a woman younger than 45 with COVID-19, enrolled during active disease. The CDR3 region is CASSLEDRAYTF. The CDR3 region has the DNA TGCGCCAGCAGCTTGGAGGACAGGGCGTACACCTTC.